A single sample is the source of the 23 T cell receptor beta chains below, sequenced in a study of blood T cell repertoires in COVID-19. Method: immunoSEQ multiplex PCR; TCRdb's copy keeps in-frame clones and lacks some. The table includes some 270,000 clones, around nine tenths detected once. The sequenced material came from peripheral blood. Receptors originate from a man aged 35 to 55 with active or convalescent COVID-19.

The chain combines TRBV19 with TRBJ1-2; a weak D match, TRBD1 (6 bases). V lost 7 bases and J lost 4, with 13 bases in between. CDR3 length: 13 residues. Per the germline V gene, CDR1 is LNHDA and CDR2 is SQIVND (reference sequence). CDR3 sequence (DNA): TGTGCCAGTAAGAGTGGACAGTTCTATGGCTACACCTTC. Translating it yields CASKSGQFYGYTF. Full variable domain (remainder filled in from reference TRBV19 and TRBJ1-2): DGGITQSPKYLFRKEGQNVTLSCEQNLNHDAMYWYRQDPGQGLRLIYYSQIVNDFQKGDIAEGYSVSREKKESFPLTVTSAQKNPTAFYLCASKSGQFYGYTFGSGTRLTVV.

There are a few counts of this clone. The sample contains more than one DNA sequence encoding this CDR3. This chain uses TRBV7-9 with TRBJ1-2, with 10 bases that match TRBD1. CDR1 is SEHNR and CDR2 is FQNEAQ in the germline V gene (reference sequence). The CDR3 totals 14 residues. The V and J ends lost 2 bases and 4 bases, in that order; junction bases with no gene match: 1. CDR3 sequence: CASSLRQGAYGYTF. The CDR3, as DNA: TGTGCCAGCAGCTTACGACAGGGGGCCTATGGCTACACCTTC.

This clone was seen a handful of times. J is TRBJ2-7 and V is TRBV6-5, with 10 bases lining up with TRBD2. V trimming: 6 bases; J trimming: 1 base; junction bases outside the gene matches: 6. This CDR3 has 15 amino acids. Germline CDR1 is MNHEY and CDR2 is SVGAGI. CDR3 nucleotides: TGTGCCAGCAGCCGTTCACTAGCGGGGTCCTACGAGCAGTACTTC. Translation: CASSRSLAGSYEQYF.

This clone was counted between two and nine times. V gene TRBV2 combines with J gene TRBJ2-6; TRBD2 matches 7 bases. CDR1 SNHLY and CDR2 FYNNEI come from the germline V gene. V shed 6 bases and J 1 base; nucleotides not matched to a gene: 3. CDR3 length equals 15 residues. In DNA, the CDR3 is TGTGCCAGCAGGAGGGAGGGGTCTGGGGCCAACGTCCTGACTTTC. Translated, it gives CASRREGSGANVLTF.

V gene TRBV6-6 combines with J gene TRBJ1-1; the D gene is possibly TRBD1 (5 bases). CDR3 length equals 15 residues. The V and J ends lost 2 bases and 8 bases respectively, with 18 bases between them. Germline V lookup: CDR1 MNHNY, CDR2 SVGAGI (reference sequence). This CDR3 is CASSYELGVGQEAFF. The CDR3 bases are TGTGCCAGCAGTTACGAGTTAGGGGTGGGTCAGGAAGCTTTCTTT.

The chain couples TRBV27 to TRBJ1-5; 12 positions agree with TRBD1. Per the germline V gene, CDR1 is MNHEY and CDR2 is SMNVEV (reference sequence). Unmatched junction bases numbered 1, after V lost 0 bases and J lost 7 bases. This CDR3 has 15 amino acids. The CDR3 reads CASSLSGQGAQPQHF. As DNA, the CDR3 is TGTGCCAGCAGTTTATCGGGACAGGGGGCCCAGCCCCAGCATTTT.

J is TRBJ2-7 and V is TRBV2; D is perhaps TRBD2 (5 bases). Germline V lookup: CDR1 SNHLY, CDR2 FYNNEI. The CDR3 is 14 amino acids. Trimming cost V 6 bases and J 3 bases, with 15 bases left between them. CDR3 DNA: TGTGCCAGCAGAGGGTCGAGGGAGTTCTACGAGCAGTACTTC. This gives the protein CASRGSREFYEQYF. The whole variable domain, remainder taken from reference TRBV2 and TRBJ2-7, is EPEVTQTPSHQVTQMGQEVILRCVPISNHLYFYWYRQILGQKVEFLVSFYNNEISEKSEIFDDQFSVERPDGSNFTLKIRSTKLEDSAMYFCASRGSREFYEQYFGPGTRLTVT.

This clone came up a few times. This rearrangement joins TRBV15 to TRBJ1-2; 7 bases align to TRBD1. This CDR3 has 15 residues. CDR1 and CDR2 (germline): LNHNV, YYDKDF (reference sequence). V shed 1 base and J 4 bases; nucleotides not matched to a gene: 6. The CDR3 DNA reads TGTGCCACCAGCAGAGGAGACAGGGAGCTCTATGGCTACACCTTC. Encoded protein: CATSRGDRELYGYTF.

The rearrangement links TRBV7-3 to TRBJ2-5, with TRBD2 identical over 8 bases. This CDR3 region has 16 residues. CDR1 and CDR2 (germline): SGHTA, FQGTGA. V shed 5 bases and J 5 bases; nucleotides not matched to a gene: 13. The CDR3 region has the DNA TGTGCCAGCAGCCTCGGGGCGGCGGGAGGTCGGGAGACCCAGTACTTC. It is translated as CASSLGAAGGRETQYF.

The chain carries TRBV29-1 and TRBJ2-5, with 7 bases matching TRBD2. The CDR3 is 15 amino acids. The ends lost 5 bases at V and 7 bases at J; junction bases unmatched: 16. CDR1 and CDR2 (germline): SQVTM, ANQGSEA. The CDR3 DNA is TGCAGCGTTCCGGGTAGGATGGGGCGGGGGACGACCCAGTACTTC. It specifies CSVPGRMGRGTTQYF.

The chain recombines TRBV11-3 with TRBJ2-2; no clear D gene. The germline CDR1 and CDR2 sequences are SGHNT and YENEEA. V dropped 1 base and J dropped 0 bases, with 12 bases sitting between them. The CDR3 loop spans 17 amino acids. This CDR3 is CASSLAIEIANTGELFF. The DNA for the CDR3 is TGTGCCAGCAGCTTAGCCATTGAGATCGCGAACACCGGGGAGCTGTTTTTT.

The chain is built from TRBV5-1 and TRBJ1-6; unclear D gene. Germline V gene lookup returns CDR1 SGHRS and CDR2 YFSETQ. The CDR3 sequence is 14 residues long. V was clipped by 1 base and J by 11 bases, with 13 bases between them. The DNA of the CDR3 is TGCGCCAGCAGCTTGTGGATGCGGGTGGCACCCCTCCACTTT. Its translation: CASSLWMRVAPLHF.

V usage is TRBV6-5 and J usage is TRBJ1-5; 7 nucleotides match TRBD1. V gave up 6 bases and J gave up 4 bases; unmatched junction bases: 9. The CDR3 runs 15 residues. Per the germline V gene, CDR1 is MNHEY and CDR2 is SVGAGI. CDR3 residues: CASRIMTGSNQPQHF. The CDR3 DNA reads TGTGCCAGCAGAATAATGACAGGGAGTAATCAGCCCCAGCATTTT.

The chain couples TRBV10-3 to TRBJ2-5; 7 nucleotides align to TRBD1. CDR1 and CDR2 from the germline V gene are ENHRY and SYGVKD. CDR3 length: 14 residues. J gave up 5 bases and V 4 bases, and 7 bases lay outside the gene matches. CDR3 residues: CAISATGVGETQYF. In nucleotides, the CDR3 is TGTGCCATCAGTGCCACAGGGGTCGGCGAGACCCAGTACTTC.

The chain is built from TRBV7-8 and TRBJ2-7; D unresolved. Germline V gene lookup returns CDR1 SGHVS and CDR2 FQNEAQ. The CDR3 covers 12 residues. V was pared by 7 bases and J by 3 bases, with 10 bases between. The CDR3 here is CASTPRSYEQYF. In DNA, the CDR3 is TGTGCCAGCACCCCGAGGAGCTACGAGCAGTACTTC.

The V gene is TRBV5-5, the J gene TRBJ2-3, with 10 positions matching TRBD2. Germline trimming cut 0 bases from V and 9 bases from J; bases unmatched to any gene: 13. CDR1 SGHKS and CDR2 YYEKEE come from the germline V gene (reference sequence). The CDR3 runs 17 residues. For the CDR3, the DNA is TGTGCCAGCAGCTTGGCCAAAGCGGGGGGGACCATTAGGACGCAGTATTTT. It translates to CASSLAKAGGTIRTQYF.

This clone was counted only a few times. The chain links TRBV15 to TRBJ2-1; 7 bases fit TRBD1. Germline assignment: CDR1 LNHNV and CDR2 YYDKDF (reference sequence). The V segment lost 0 bases and the J segment 8 bases; nucleotides outside the gene matches: 7. This CDR3 is 15 amino acids long. CDR3 coding DNA: TGTGCCACCAGCAGAGATGCAGGGGGTTACGATGAGCAGTTCTTC. Translation gives CATSRDAGGYDEQFF.

The chain is built from TRBV25-1 and TRBJ1-2; TRBD1 matches at 12 bases. The CDR3 runs 15 residues. With V trimmed by 1 base and J by 8 bases, 5 bases remained unmatched. CDR1 and CDR2 (germline): MGHDK, SYGVNS. CDR3 DNA: TGTGCCAGCAGTGAATCGGGACAGGGGGCGTGGGGCTACACCTTC. Its translation is CASSESGQGAWGYTF.

V gene TRBV3-1 (or the pseudogene TRBV3-2) combines with J gene TRBJ2-1; D perhaps matches TRBD1 (6 bases). CDR3 length: 13 amino acids. V dropped 4 bases and J dropped 5 bases, with 9 bases sitting between them. Germline loops: CDR1 LGHDT, CDR2 YNNKEL (reference sequence). For the CDR3, the DNA is TGTGCCAGCAGCCTGGGACAAAACAATGAGCAGTTCTTC. Translation gives CASSLGQNNEQFF.

The CDR3 protein is CATSDSGTSGYNEQFF. In DNA form, the CDR3 reads TGTGCCACCAGTGACTCCGGGACTAGCGGATACAATGAGCAGTTCTTC. The rearrangement links TRBV24-1 to TRBJ2-1, with 11 nucleotides matching TRBD2. The CDR3 length is 16 residues. The germline V gene encodes CDR1 KGHDR and CDR2 SFDVKD. V shed 4 bases, J shed 4 bases, and the junction held 5 bases outside the gene matches.

The sample holds one count of this clone. The gene calls are TRBV19 and TRBJ2-4; D might be TRBD2 (5 bases). Germline CDR1 LNHDA, CDR2 SQIVND (reference sequence). The ends were cut back, 5 bases at V and 3 bases at J, with 8 bases in the middle. The CDR3 consists of 13 residues. Written as DNA, the CDR3 is TGTGCCAGTAGTCAGACTAACAAAAACATTCAGTACTTC. This codes for CASSQTNKNIQYF.

This clone has just one count. The V and J genes are TRBV21-1 and TRBJ1-5; no DNA check was done on the table's D call, TRBD1. TRBV21-1 is annotated as a pseudogene. This CDR3 contains 17 residues. The CDR3 protein is CASSTKGQNLSNQPQHF. The CDR3 DNA reads as TGTGCCAGCAGCACTAAAGGACAGAACCTTAGCAATCAGCCCCAGCATTTT.

The chain couples TRBV12-3 or TRBV12-4 to TRBJ1-5; tentative D call: TRBD1 (5 bases). This CDR3 spans 13 amino acids. Trimming left V 6 bases short and J 4 bases short, with 10 bases between. The CDR3 nucleotides read TGTGCCAGCAGCTTGACAGAGAATCAGCCCCAGCATTTT. This gives the protein CASSLTENQPQHF.